This TCR beta chain is from a study of OX40 agonist ivuxolimab in advanced cancers. Study-level information: Each patient was given ivuxolimab into a vein every 2 weeks, at 0.01 to 10 mg/kg. Participants could have had prior anti-PD-1, anti-PD-L1 or anti-CTLA-4 therapy, and around 43% had some. Study-level points and caveats: Expanded clones tended on average to be more numerous among CD8+ T cells than CD4+.

Regarding this clone: Its antigen is not identified.

The assay was immunoSEQ multiplex PCR, and TCRdb's table has in-frame clones only and misses some. Among around 79,000 clones, 90% to 95% were seen once, and the ten largest hold approximately 2.4%. The CDR3 length is 15 residues. V lost 3 bases to trimming and J lost 1 base, with 12 bases between them. From germline, CDR1 is MDHEN and CDR2 SYDVKM. The sequences come from CD4+ or CD8+ T cells sorted from blood, collected in a trial of the OX40 agonist ivuxolimab. The receptor was derived from an adult with an advanced solid tumor such as melanoma, head and neck, liver or kidney cancer. The chain links TRBV28 to TRBJ1-1; tentative D call: TRBD1 (6 bases). The CDR3 is CASSFGVRGNTEAFF. The DNA for the CDR3 is TGTGCCAGCAGTTTCGGTGTCAGGGGGAACACTGAAGCTTTCTTT.